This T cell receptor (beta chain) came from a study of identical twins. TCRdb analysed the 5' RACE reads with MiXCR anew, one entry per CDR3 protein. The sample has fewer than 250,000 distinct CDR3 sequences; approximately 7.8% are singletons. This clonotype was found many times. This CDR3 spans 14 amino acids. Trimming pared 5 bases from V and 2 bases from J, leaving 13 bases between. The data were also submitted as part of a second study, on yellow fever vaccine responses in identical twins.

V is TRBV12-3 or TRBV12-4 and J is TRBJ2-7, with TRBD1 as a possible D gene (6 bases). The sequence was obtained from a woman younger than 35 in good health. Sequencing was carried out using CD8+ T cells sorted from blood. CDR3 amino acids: CASSTGLYAYEQYF. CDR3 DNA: TGTGCCAGCAGTACAGGGCTCTATGCCTACGAGCAGTACTTC.